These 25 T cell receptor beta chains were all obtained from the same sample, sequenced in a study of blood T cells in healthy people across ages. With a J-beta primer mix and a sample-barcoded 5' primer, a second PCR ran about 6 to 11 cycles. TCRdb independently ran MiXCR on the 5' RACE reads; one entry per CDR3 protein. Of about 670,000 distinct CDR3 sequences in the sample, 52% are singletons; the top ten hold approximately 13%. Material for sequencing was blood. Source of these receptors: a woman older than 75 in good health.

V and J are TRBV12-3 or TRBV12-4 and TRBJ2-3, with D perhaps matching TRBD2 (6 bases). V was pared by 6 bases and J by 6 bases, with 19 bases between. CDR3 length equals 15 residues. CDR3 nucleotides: TGTGCCAGCAGGAATAGCGGATCCCCGGCCGATACGCAGTATTTT. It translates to CASRNSGSPADTQYF.

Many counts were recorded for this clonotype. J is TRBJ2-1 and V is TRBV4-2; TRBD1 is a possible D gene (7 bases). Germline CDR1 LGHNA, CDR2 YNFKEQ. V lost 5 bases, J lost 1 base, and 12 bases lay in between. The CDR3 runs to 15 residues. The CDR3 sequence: CASSKEGQSYNEQFF. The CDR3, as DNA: TGTGCCAGCAGCAAGGAGGGACAGTCCTACAATGAGCAGTTCTTC.

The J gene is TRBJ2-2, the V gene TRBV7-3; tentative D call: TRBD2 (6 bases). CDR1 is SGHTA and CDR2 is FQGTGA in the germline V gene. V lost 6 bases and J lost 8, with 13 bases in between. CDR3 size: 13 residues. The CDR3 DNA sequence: TGTGCCAGCAGTGGCGGGACTCTGGGGGAGCTGTTTTTT. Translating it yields CASSGGTLGELFF.

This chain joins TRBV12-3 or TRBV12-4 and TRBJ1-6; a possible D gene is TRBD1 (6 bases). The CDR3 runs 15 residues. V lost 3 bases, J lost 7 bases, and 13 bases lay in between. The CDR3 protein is CASSLGAGPNSPLHF. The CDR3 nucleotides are TGTGCCAGCAGTTTGGGGGCGGGGCCAAATTCACCCCTCCACTTT.

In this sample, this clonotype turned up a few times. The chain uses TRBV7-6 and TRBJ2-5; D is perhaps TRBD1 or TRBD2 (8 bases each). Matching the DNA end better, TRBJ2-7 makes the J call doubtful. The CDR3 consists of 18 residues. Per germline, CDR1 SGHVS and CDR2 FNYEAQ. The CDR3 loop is CASSSLRGQGLGWDEQYF. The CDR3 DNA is TGTGCCAGCAGCTCTCTGAGAGGACAGGGACTAGGATGGGACGAGCAGTACTTC.

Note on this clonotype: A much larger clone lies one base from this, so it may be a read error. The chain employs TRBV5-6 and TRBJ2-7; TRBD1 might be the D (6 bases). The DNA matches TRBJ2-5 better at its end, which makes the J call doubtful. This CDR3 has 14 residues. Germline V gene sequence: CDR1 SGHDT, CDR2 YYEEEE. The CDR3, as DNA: TGTGCCAGCAGCCATGGGACATTCCAAGAGACCCAGTACTTC. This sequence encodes CASSHGTFQETQYF.

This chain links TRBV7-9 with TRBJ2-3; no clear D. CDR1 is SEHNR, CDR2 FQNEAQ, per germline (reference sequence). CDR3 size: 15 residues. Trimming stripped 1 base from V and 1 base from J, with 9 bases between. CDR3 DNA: TGTGCCAGCAGCTTAGACGCGCTGGGCACAGATACGCAGTATTTT. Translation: CASSLDALGTDTQYF.

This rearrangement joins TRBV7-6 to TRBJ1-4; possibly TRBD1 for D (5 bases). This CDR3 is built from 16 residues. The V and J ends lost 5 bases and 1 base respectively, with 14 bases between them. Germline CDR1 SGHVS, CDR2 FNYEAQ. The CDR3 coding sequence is TGTGCCAGCAGCCCCCGGTTGGGGCTAACTAATGAAAAACTGTTTTTT. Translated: CASSPRLGLTNEKLFF.

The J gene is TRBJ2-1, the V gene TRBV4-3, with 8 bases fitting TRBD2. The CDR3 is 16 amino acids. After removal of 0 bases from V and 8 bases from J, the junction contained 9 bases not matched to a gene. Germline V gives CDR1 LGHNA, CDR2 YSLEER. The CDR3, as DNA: TGCGCCAGCAGCCAAGATCTTCCAGCGGGAGCATATGAGCAGTTCTTC. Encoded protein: CASSQDLPAGAYEQFF.

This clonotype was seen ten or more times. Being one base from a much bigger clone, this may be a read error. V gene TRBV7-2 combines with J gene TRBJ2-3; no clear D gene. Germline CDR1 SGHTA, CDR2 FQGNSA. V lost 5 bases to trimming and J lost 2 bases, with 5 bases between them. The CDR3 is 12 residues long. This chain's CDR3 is CASSHYTDTQYF. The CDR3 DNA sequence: TGTGCCAGCAGCCACTACACAGATACGCAGTATTTT. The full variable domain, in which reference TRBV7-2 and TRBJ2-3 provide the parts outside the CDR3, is GAGVSQSPSNKVTEKGKDVELRCDPISGHTALYWYRQSLGQGLEFLIYFQGNSAPDKSGLPSDRFSAERTGGSVSTLTIQRTQQEDSAVYLCASSHYTDTQYFGPGTRLTVL.

The CDR3 loop is CATSDTSGGGDTQYF. CDR3 nucleotide sequence: TGTGCCACCAGTGATACTAGCGGGGGCGGAGATACGCAGTATTTT. V and J are TRBV24-1 and TRBJ2-3; TRBD2 agrees at 11 bases. CDR1 is KGHDR and CDR2 is SFDVKD in the germline V gene. J was trimmed by 5 bases and V by 3 bases; bases with no gene match: 3. This CDR3 has 15 residues.

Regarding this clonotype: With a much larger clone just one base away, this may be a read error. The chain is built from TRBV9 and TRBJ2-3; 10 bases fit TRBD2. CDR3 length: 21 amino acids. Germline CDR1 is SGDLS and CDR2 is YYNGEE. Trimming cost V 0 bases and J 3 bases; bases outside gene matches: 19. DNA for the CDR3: TGTGCCAGCAGCGTAGATGTGGGGTGGGGACGAGCGGGGGGGCGGACAGATACGCAGTATTTT. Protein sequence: CASSVDVGWGRAGGRTDTQYF.

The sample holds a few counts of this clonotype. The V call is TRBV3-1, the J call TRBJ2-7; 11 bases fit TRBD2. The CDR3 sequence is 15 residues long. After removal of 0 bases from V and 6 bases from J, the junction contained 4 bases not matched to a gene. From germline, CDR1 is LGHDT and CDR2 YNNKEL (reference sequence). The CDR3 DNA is TGTGCCAGCAGCCAAGATAGCGGGAGGGCCCCCGAGCAGTACTTC. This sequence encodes CASSQDSGRAPEQYF.

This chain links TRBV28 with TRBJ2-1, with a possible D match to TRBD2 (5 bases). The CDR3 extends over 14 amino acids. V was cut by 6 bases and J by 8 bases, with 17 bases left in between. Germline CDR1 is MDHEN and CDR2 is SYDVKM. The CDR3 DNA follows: TGTGCCAGCAGACATCAGGACGGGGTATATGAGCAGTTCTTC. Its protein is CASRHQDGVYEQFF.

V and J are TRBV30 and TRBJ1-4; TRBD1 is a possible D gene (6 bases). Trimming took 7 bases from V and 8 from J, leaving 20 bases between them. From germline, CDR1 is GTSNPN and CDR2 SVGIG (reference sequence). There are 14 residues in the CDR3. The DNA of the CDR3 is TGTGCCTCGGAGGAAGGGGGAAAGGAGGAAAAACTGTTTTTT. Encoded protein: CASEEGGKEEKLFF. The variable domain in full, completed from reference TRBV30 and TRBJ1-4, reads SQTIHQWPATLVQPVGSPLSLECTVEGTSNPNLYWYRQAAGRGLQLLFYSVGIGQISSEVPQNLSASRPQDRQFILSSKKLLLSDSGFYLCASEEGGKEEKLFFGSGTQLSVL.

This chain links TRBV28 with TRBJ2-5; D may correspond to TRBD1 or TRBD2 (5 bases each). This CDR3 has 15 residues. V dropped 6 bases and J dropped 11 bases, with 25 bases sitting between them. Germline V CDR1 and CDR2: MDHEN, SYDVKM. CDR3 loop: CASRWDPGLYNEQYF. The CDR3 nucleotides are TGTGCCAGCAGGTGGGACCCCGGACTCTACAATGAGCAGTACTTC.

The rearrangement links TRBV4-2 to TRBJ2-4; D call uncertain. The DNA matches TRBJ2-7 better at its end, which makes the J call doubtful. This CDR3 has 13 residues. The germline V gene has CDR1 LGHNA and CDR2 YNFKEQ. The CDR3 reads CASSQAKGYEQYF. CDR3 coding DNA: TGTGCCAGCAGCCAAGCGAAGGGCTACGAGCAGTACTTC.

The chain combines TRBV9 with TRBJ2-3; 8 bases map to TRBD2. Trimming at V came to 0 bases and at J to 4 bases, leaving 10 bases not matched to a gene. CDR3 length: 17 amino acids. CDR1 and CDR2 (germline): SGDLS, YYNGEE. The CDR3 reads CASSVAAGTRVPDTQYF. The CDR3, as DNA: TGTGCCAGCAGCGTAGCAGCCGGGACTAGGGTCCCAGATACGCAGTATTTT.

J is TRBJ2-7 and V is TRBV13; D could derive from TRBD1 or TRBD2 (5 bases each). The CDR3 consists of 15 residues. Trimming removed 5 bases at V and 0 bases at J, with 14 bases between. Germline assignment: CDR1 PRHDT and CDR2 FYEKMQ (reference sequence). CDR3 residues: CASSPLDGASYEQYF. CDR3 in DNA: TGTGCCAGCAGCCCCTTAGACGGGGCCTCCTACGAGCAGTACTTC.

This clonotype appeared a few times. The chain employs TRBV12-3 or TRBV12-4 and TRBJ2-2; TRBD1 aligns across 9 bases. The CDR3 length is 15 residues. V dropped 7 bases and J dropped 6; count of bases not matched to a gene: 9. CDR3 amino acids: CASTLGDRESGELFF. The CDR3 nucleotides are TGTGCCAGCACCTTGGGGGACAGGGAGTCCGGGGAGCTGTTTTTT.

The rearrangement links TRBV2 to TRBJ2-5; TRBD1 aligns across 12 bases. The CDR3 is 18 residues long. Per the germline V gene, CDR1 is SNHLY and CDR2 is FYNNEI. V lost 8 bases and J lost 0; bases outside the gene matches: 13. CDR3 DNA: TGTGCCAGCGTTGCCGGGACAGGGGGCTTCATTCACCAAGAGACCCAGTACTTC. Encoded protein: CASVAGTGGFIHQETQYF.

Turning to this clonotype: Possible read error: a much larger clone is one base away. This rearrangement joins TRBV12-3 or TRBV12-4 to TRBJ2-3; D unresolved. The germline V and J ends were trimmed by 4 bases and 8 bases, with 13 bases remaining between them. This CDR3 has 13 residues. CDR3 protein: CASSWLRSFTQYF. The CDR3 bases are TGTGCCAGCAGTTGGCTTCGATCCTTTACGCAGTATTTT.

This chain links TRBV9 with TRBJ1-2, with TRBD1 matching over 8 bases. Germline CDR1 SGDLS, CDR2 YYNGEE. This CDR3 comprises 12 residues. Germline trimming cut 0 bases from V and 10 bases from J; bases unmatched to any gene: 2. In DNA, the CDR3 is TGTGCCAGCAGCGTAGAGGGACAGGACTACACCTTC. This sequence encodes CASSVEGQDYTF.

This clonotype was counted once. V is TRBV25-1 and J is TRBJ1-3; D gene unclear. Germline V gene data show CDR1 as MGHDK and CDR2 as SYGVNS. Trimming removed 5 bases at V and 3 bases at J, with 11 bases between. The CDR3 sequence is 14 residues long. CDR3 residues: CASSPRFYGNTIYF. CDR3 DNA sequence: TGTGCCAGCAGTCCGAGGTTTTATGGAAACACCATATATTTT. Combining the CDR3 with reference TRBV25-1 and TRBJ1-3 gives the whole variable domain EADIYQTPRYLVIGTGKKITLECSQTMGHDKMYWYQQDPGMELHLIHYSYGVNSTEKGDLSSESTVSRIRTEHFPLTLESARPSHTSQYLCASSPRFYGNTIYFGEGSWLTVV.

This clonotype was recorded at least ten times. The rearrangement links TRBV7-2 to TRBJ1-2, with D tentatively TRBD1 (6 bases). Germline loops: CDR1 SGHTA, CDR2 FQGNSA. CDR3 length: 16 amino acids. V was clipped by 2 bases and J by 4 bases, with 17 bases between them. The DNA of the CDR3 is TGTGCCAGCAGCTTACAAGCGGAACAGGGAATCTATGGCTACACCTTC. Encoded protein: CASSLQAEQGIYGYTF.